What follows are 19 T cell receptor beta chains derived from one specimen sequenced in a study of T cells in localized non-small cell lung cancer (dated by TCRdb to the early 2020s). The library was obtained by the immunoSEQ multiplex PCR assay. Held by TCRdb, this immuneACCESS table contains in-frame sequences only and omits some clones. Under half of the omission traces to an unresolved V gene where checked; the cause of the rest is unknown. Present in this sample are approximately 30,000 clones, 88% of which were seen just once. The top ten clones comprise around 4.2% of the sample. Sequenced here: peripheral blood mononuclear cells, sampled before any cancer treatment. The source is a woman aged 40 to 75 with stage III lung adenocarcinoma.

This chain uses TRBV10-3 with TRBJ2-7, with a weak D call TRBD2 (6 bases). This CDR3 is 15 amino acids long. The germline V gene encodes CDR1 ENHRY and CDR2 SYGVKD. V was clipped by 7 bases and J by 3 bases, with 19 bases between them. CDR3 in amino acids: CAIMRAGLRIYEQYF. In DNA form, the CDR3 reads TGTGCCATCATGAGGGCTGGACTACGTATCTACGAGCAGTACTTC.

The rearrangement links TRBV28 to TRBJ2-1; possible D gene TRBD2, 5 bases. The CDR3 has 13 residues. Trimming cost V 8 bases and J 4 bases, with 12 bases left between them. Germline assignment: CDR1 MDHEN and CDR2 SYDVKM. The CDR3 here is CASEGRGYNEQFF. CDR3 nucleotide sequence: TGTGCCAGCGAAGGGCGAGGGTACAATGAGCAGTTCTTC.

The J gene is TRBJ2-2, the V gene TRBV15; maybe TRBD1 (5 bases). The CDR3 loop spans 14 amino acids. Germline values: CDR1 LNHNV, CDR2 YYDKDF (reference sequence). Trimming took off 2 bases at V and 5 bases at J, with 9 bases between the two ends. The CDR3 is CATSRSTETGELFF. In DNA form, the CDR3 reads TGTGCCACCAGCAGATCGACAGAGACCGGGGAGCTGTTTTTT.

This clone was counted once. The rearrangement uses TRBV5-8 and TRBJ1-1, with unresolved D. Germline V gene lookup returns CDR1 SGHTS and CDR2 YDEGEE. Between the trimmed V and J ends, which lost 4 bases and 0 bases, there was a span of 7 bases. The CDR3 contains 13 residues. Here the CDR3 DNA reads TGTGCCAGCAGCCTCACTATGAACACTGAAGCTTTCTTT. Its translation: CASSLTMNTEAFF.

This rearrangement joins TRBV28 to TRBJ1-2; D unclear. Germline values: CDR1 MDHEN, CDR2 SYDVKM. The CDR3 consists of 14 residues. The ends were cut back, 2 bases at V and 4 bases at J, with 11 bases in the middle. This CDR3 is CASSLDPGGYGYTF. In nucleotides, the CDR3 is TGTGCCAGCAGTTTAGATCCGGGTGGCTATGGCTACACCTTC.

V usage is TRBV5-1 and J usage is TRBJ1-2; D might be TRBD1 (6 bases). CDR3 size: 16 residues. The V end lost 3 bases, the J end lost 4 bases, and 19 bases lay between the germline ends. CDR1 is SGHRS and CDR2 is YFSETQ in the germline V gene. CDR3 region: CASSSLGGGEGYGYTF. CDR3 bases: TGCGCCAGCAGCTCCCTAGGGGGAGGGGAGGGCTATGGCTACACCTTC.

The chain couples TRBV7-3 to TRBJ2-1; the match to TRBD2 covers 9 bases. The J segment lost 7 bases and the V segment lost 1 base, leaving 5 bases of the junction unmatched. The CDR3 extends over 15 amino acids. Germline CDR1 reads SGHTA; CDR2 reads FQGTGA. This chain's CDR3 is CASSLIVAGDNEQFF. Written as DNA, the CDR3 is TGTGCCAGCAGCTTAATAGTAGCGGGGGATAATGAGCAGTTCTTC.

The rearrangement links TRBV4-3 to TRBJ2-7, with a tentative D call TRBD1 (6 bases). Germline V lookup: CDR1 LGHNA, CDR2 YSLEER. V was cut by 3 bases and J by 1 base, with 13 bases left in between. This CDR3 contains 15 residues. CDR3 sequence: CASSHQTGPSYEQYF. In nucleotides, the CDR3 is TGCGCCAGCAGCCACCAGACAGGACCTTCCTACGAGCAGTACTTC.

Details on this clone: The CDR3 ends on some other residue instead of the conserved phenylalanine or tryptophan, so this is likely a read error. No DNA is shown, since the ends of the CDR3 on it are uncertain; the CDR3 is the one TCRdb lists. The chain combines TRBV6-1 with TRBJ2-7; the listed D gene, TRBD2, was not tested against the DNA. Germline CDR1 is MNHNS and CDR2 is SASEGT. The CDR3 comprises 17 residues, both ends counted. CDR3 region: CASSEDEGGPNEQYFGK.

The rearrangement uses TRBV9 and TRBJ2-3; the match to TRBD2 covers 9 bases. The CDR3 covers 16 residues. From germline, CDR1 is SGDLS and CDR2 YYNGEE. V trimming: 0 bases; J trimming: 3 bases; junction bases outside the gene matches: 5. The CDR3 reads CASSVAGLAGTDTQYF. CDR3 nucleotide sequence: TGTGCCAGCAGCGTAGCAGGGCTAGCGGGGACAGATACGCAGTATTTT.

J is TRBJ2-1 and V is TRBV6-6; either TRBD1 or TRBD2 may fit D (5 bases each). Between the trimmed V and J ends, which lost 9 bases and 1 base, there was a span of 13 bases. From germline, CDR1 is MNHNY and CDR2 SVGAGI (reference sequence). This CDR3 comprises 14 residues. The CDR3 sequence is CASAKGSSYNEQFF. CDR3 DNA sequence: TGTGCCAGTGCGAAGGGGAGTTCCTACAATGAGCAGTTCTTC.

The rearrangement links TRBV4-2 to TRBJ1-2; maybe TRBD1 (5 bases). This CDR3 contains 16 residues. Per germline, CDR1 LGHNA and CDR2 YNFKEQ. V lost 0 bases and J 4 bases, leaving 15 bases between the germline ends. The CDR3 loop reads CASSQEGTPFGYGYTF. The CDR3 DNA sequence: TGTGCCAGCAGCCAAGAGGGGACCCCGTTCGGCTATGGCTACACCTTC.

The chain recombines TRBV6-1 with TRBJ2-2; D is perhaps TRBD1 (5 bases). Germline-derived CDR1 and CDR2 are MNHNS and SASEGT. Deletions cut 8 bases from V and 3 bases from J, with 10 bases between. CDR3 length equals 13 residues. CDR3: CASAIGDTGELFF. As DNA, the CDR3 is TGTGCCAGCGCCATAGGGGACACCGGGGAGCTGTTTTTT.

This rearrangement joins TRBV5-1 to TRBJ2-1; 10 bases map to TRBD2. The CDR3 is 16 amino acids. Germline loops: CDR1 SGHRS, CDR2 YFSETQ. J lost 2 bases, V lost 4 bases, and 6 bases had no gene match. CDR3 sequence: CASSPILAGTYNEQFF. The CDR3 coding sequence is TGCGCCAGCAGCCCAATACTAGCGGGAACCTACAATGAGCAGTTCTTC. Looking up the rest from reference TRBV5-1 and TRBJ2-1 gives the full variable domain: KAGVTQTPRYLIKTRGQQVTLSCSPISGHRSVSWYQQTPGQGLQFLFEYFSETQRNKGNFPGRFSGRQFSNSRSEMNVSTLELGDSALYLCASSPILAGTYNEQFFGPGTRLTVL.

The CDR3 is CASSREGGGPTEAFF. CDR3 DNA: TGTGCCAGCAGCCGAGAGGGGGGAGGGCCCACTGAAGCTTTCTTT. The chain couples TRBV7-8 to TRBJ1-1, with D tentatively TRBD1 (6 bases). Between the trimmed V and J ends, which lost 5 bases and 4 bases, there was a span of 17 bases. The CDR3 spans 15 residues. Germline V gives CDR1 SGHVS, CDR2 FQNEAQ.

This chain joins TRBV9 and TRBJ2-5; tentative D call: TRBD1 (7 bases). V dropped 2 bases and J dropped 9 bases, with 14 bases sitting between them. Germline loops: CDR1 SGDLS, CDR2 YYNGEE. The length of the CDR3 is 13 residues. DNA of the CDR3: TGTGCCAGCAGCGTTGGAACAGGGGAGGCCCAGTACTTC. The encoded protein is CASSVGTGEAQYF. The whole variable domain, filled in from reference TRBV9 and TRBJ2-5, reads DSGVTQTPKHLITATGQRVTLRCSPRSGDLSVYWYQQSLDQGLQFLIQYYNGEERAKGNILERFSAQQFPDLHSELNLSSLELGDSALYFCASSVGTGEAQYFGPGTRLLVL.

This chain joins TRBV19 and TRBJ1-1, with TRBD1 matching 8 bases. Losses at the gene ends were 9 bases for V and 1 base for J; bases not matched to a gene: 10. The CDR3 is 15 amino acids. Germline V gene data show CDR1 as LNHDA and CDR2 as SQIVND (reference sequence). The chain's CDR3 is CASHSRGLGNTEAFF. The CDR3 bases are TGTGCCAGCCATTCCAGGGGGCTCGGGAACACTGAAGCTTTCTTT.

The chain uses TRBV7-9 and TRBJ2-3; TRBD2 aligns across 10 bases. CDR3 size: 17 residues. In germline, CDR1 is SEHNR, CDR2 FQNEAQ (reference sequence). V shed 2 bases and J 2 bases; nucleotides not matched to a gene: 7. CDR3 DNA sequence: TGTGCCAGCAGCTTACTTAGCGGGGGGACCCACACAGATACGCAGTATTTT. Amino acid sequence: CASSLLSGGTHTDTQYF.

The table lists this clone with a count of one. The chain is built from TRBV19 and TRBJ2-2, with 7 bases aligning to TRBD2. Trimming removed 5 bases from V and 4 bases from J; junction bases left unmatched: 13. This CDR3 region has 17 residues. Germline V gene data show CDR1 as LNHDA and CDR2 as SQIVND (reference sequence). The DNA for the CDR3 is TGTGCCAGTAGTGTGAGAGTAGCGGGCGGGAGCACCGGGGAGCTGTTTTTT. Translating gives CASSVRVAGGSTGELFF.